This TCR beta chain is drawn from a study of shared clonotypes between healthy human individuals. Regarding this clone: What it recognizes is unknown.

Selected positively for CCR7 and CD45RO-negative, naive CD8 cells excluded terminally differentiated effector memory CD45RA+ cells. The assay was immunoSEQ multiplex PCR, and TCRdb's table has in-frame clones only and misses some. The data contain millions of clones, approximately 94% of them singletons. The germline gives CDR1 SNHLY, CDR2 FYNNEI. The J segment lost 2 bases and the V segment lost 8 bases, leaving 15 bases of the junction unmatched. The CDR3 is 17 amino acids. Study-level findings and limits: A generally larger estimated richness was seen in naive subsets than in memory subsets.

The chain uses TRBV2 and TRBJ2-3; 8 nucleotides align to TRBD2. The sample taken for sequencing was naive CD8+ T cells sorted from blood. This clonotype originated in a man aged 18 to 30 in good health. The CDR3 sequence is CASRDAATSGYTDTQYF. The CDR3 bases are TGTGCCAGCCGAGATGCGGCAACTAGCGGATACACAGATACGCAGTATTTT.